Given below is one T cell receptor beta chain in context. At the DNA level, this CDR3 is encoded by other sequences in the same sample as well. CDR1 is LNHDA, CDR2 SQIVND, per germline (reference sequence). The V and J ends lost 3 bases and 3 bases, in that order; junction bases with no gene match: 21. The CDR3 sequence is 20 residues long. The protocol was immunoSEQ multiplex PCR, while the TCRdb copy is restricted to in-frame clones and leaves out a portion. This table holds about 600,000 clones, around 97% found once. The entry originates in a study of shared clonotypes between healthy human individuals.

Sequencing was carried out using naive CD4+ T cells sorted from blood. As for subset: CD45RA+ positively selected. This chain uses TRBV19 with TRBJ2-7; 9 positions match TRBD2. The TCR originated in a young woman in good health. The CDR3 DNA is TGTGCCAGTAGTATTGGCGTTGGGACTAGCTTCCCCTCCCGGGGCTACGAGCAGTACTTC. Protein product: CASSIGVGTSFPSRGYEQYF.